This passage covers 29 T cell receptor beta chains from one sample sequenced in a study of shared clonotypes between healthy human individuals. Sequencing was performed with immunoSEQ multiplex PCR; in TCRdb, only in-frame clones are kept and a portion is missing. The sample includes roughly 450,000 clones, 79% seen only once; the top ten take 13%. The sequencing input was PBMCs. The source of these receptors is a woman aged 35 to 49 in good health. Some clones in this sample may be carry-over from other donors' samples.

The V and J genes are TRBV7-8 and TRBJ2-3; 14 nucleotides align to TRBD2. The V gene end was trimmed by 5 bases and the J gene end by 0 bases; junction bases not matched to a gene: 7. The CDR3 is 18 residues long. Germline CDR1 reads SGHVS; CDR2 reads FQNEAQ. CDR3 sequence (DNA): TGTGCCAGCAGCCCGGGGACTAGCGGGGGTACTAGCACAGATACGCAGTATTTT. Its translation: CASSPGTSGGTSTDTQYF.

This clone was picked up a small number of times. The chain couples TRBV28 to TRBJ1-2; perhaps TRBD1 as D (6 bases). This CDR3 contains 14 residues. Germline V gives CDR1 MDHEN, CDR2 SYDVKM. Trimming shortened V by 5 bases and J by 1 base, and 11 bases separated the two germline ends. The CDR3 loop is CASSRQGFNYGYTF. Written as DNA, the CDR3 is TGTGCCAGCAGTCGGCAGGGGTTTAACTATGGCTACACCTTC.

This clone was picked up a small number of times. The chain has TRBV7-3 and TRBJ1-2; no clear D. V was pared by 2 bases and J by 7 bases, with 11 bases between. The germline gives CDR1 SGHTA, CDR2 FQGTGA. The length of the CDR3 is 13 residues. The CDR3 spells CASSLEAVGGYTF. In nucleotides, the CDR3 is TGTGCCAGCAGCTTAGAGGCCGTGGGTGGCTACACCTTC.

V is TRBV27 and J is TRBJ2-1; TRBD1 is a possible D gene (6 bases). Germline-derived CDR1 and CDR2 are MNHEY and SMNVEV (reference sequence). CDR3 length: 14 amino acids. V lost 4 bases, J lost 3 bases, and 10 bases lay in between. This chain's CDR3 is CASSYRDNYNEQFF. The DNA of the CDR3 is TGTGCCAGCAGTTACCGGGACAACTACAATGAGCAGTTCTTC.

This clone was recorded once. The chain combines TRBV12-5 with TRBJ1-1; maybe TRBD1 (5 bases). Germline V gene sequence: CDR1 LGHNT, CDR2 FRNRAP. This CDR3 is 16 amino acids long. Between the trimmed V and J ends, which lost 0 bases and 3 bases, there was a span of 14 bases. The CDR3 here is CASGLVLRGRDTEAFF. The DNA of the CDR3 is TGTGCTAGTGGTTTGGTACTAAGGGGCCGGGACACTGAAGCTTTCTTT.

CDR3 sequence (DNA): TGTGCCAGCGCGCCCCGGGACCCGAACACCGGGGAGCTGTTTTTT. This codes for CASAPRDPNTGELFF. V usage is TRBV28 and J usage is TRBJ2-2, with D perhaps TRBD1 or TRBD2 (5 bases each). The CDR3 length is 15 residues. Germline V gene lookup returns CDR1 MDHEN and CDR2 SYDVKM. Trimming shortened V by 8 bases and J by 0 bases, and 13 bases separated the two germline ends.

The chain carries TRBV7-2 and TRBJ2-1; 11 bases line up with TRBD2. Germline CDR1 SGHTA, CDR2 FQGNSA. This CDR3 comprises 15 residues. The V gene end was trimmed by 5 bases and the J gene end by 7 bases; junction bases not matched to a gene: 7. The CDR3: CASSSTSGSNNEQFF. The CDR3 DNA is TGTGCCAGCAGCAGCACTAGCGGGAGTAATAATGAGCAGTTCTTC.

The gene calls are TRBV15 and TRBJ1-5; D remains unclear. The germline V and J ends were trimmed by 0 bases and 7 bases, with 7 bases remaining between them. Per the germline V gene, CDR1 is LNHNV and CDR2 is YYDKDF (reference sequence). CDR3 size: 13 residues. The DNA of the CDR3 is TGTGCCACCAGCAGAGATCTCGAACAGCCCCAGCATTTT. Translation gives CATSRDLEQPQHF.

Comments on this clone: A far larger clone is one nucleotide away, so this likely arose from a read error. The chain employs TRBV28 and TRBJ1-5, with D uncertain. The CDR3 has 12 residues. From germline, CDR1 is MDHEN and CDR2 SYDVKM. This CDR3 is CASSDTHQPQRF. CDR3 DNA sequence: TGTGCCAGCAGTGATACTCATCAGCCCCAGCGTTTT.

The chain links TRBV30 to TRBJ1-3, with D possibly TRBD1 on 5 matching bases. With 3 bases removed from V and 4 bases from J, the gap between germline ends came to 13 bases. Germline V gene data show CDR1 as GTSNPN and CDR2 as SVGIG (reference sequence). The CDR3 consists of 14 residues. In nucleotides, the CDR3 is TGTGCCTGGAGAGGGACCTCTGCAGGAAACACCATATATTTT. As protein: CAWRGTSAGNTIYF.

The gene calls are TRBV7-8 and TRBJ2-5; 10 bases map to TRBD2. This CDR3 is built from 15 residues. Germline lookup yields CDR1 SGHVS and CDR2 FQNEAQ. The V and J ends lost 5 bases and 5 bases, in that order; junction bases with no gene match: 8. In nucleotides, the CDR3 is TGTGCCAGCAGCATAAGCGGGAGGGTTTTGGAGACCCAGTACTTC. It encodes CASSISGRVLETQYF.

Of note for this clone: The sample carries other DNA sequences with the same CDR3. The CDR3 spells CASSFSGDYEQYF. In nucleotides, the CDR3 is TGTGCCAGCAGCTTTAGCGGGGACTACGAGCAGTACTTC. This rearrangement joins TRBV7-2 to TRBJ2-7; 8 positions match TRBD2. The CDR3 is made up of 13 amino acids. Per germline, CDR1 SGHTA and CDR2 FQGNSA. The V gene end was trimmed by 3 bases and the J gene end by 3 bases; junction bases not matched to a gene: 1.

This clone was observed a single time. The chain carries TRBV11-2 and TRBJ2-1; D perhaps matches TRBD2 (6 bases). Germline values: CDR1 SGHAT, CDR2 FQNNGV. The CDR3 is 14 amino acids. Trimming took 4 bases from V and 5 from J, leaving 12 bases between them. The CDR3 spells CASSWAGSDNEQFF. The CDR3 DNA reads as TGTGCCAGCAGCTGGGCGGGGTCTGACAATGAGCAGTTCTTC.

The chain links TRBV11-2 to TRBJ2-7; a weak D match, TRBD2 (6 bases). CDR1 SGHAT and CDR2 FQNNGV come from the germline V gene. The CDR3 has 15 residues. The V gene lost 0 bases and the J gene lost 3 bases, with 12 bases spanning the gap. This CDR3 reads CASSLDPGEFYEQYF. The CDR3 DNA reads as TGTGCCAGCAGCTTAGATCCGGGAGAGTTCTACGAGCAGTACTTC.

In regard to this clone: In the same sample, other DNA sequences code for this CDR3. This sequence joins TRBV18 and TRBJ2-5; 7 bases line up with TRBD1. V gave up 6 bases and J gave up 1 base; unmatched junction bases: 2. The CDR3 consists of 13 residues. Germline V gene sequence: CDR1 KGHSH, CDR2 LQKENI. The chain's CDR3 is CASSRDSQETQYF. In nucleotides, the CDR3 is TGTGCCAGCTCCCGGGACAGCCAAGAGACCCAGTACTTC.

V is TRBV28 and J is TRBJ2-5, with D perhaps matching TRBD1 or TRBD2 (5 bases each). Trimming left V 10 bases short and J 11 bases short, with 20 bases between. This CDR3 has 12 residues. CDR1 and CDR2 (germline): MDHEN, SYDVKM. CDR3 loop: CATARPIGEQYF. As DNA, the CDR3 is TGTGCCACCGCCCGGCCCATAGGGGAGCAGTACTTC.

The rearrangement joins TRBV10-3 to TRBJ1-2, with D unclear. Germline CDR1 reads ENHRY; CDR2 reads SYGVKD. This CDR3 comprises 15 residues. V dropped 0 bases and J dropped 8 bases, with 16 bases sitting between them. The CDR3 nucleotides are TGTGCCATCAGTGAGTCGACTGGCCCCGTAGGAGGCTACACCTTC. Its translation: CAISESTGPVGGYTF.

CDR3 residues: CASSQESARSGYGYTF. Written as DNA, the CDR3 is TGCGCCAGCAGCCAAGAGTCGGCCAGATCCGGCTATGGCTACACCTTC. The genes are TRBV4-3 and TRBJ1-2; D uncertain. This CDR3 region has 16 residues. V dropped 0 bases and J dropped 4 bases, with 15 bases sitting between them. Germline V gene data show CDR1 as LGHNA and CDR2 as YSLEER.

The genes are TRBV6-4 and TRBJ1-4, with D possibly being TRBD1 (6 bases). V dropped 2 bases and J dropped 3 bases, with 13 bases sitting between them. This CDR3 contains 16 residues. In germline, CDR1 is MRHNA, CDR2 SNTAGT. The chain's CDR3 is CASSDEGESSNEKLFF. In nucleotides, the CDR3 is TGTGCCAGCAGTGACGAGGGGGAAAGCTCTAATGAAAAACTGTTTTTT.

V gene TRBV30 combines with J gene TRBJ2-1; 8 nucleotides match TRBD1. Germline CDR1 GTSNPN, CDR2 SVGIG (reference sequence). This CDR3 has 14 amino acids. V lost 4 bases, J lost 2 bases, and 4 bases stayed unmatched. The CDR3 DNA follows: TGTGCCTGGACACAGGGGGGCGCCTACAATGAGCAGTTCTTC. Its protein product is CAWTQGGAYNEQFF.

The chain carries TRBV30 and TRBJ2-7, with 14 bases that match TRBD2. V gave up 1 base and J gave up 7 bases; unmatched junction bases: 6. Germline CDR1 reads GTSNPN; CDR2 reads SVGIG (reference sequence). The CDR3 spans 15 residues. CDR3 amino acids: CAWSGGLAGVGEQYF. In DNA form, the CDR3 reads TGTGCCTGGAGTGGGGGACTAGCGGGAGTGGGAGAGCAGTACTTC. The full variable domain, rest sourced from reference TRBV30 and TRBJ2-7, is SQTIHQWPATLVQPVGSPLSLECTVEGTSNPNLYWYRQAAGRGLQLLFYSVGIGQISSEVPQNLSASRPQDRQFILSSKKLLLSDSGFYLCAWSGGLAGVGEQYFGPGTRLTVT.

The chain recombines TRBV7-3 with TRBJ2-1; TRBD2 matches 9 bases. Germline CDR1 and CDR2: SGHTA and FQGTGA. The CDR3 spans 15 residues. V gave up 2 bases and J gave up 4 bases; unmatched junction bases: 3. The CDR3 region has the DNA TGTGCCAGCAGCTTAGCTAGCGGGGTATACAATGAGCAGTTCTTC. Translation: CASSLASGVYNEQFF. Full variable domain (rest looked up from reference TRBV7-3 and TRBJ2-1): GAGVSQTPSNKVTEKGKYVELRCDPISGHTALYWYRQSLGQGPEFLIYFQGTGAADDSGLPNDRFFAVRPEGSVSTLKIQRTERGDSAVYLCASSLASGVYNEQFFGPGTRLTVL.

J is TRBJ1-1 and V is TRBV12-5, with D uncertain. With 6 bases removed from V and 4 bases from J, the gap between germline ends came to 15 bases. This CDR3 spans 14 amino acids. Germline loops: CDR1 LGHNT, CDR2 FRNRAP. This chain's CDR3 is CASGPEGRITEAFF. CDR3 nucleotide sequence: TGTGCTAGTGGCCCCGAAGGGAGAATCACTGAAGCTTTCTTT.

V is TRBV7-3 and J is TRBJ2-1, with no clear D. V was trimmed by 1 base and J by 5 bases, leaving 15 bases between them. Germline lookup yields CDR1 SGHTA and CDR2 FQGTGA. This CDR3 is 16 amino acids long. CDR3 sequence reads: CASSLRGRDLDNEQFF. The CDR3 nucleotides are TGTGCCAGCAGCTTAAGGGGTAGGGATCTTGACAATGAGCAGTTCTTC.

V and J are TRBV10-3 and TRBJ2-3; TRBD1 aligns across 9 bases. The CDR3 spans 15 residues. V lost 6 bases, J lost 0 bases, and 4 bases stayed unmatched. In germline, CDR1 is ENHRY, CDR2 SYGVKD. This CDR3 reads CAISVQGASTDTQYF. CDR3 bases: TGTGCCATCAGCGTACAGGGGGCTAGCACAGATACGCAGTATTTT.

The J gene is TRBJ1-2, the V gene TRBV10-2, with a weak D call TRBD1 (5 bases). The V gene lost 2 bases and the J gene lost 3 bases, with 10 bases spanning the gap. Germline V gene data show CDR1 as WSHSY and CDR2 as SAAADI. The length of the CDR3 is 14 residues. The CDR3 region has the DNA TGCGCCAGCAGTGAGGGGGGGTTCGACTATGGCTACACCTTC. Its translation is CASSEGGFDYGYTF.

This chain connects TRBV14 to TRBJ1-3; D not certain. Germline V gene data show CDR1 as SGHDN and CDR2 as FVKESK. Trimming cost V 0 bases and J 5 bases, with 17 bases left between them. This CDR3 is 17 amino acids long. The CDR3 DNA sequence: TGTGCCAGCAGCCAAGATCAACTGTTCCTTAGGAGAAACACCATATATTTT. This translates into CASSQDQLFLRRNTIYF.

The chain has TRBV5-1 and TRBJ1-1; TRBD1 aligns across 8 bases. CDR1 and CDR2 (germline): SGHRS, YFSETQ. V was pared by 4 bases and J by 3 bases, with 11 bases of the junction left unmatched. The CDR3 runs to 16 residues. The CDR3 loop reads CASSPQGALGYTEAFF. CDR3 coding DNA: TGCGCCAGCAGCCCGCAGGGGGCGCTTGGGTACACTGAAGCTTTCTTT. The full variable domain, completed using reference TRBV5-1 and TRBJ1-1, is KAGVTQTPRYLIKTRGQQVTLSCSPISGHRSVSWYQQTPGQGLQFLFEYFSETQRNKGNFPGRFSGRQFSNSRSEMNVSTLELGDSALYLCASSPQGALGYTEAFFGQGTRLTVV.

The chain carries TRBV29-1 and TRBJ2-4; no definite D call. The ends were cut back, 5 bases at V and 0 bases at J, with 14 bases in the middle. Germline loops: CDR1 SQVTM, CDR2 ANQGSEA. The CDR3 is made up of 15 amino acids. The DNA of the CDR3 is TGCAGCGTTTTCGGACGGACCGTAGCCAAAAACATTCAGTACTTC. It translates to CSVFGRTVAKNIQYF.